The source of this TCR beta chain is a study of beta chain features in type 1 diabetes. The sample holds a few counts of this clone. As yet, its antigen is unknown. Other DNA sequences in the sample encode the same CDR3. Reverse transcription of all isolated RNA meant that expressed TCRB transcripts were sequenced. The table came from immunoSEQ multiplex PCR; TCRdb's copy has only in-frame clones and leaves some out. The sample contains roughly 230,000 clones, around 9.6% of which appear only once. CD45RO/CCR7/CD25/CD127/CD95/CD27 separated CD4+ naive, central memory, regulatory and stem cell-like memory cells by sorting. The CDR3 has 14 amino acids. Deletions cut 0 bases from V and 1 base from J, with 4 bases between. The germline gives CDR1 SGHRS, CDR2 YFSETQ. Regarding the study as a whole: Still unanswered here is whether HLA type influences TCRB rearrangement. In the patient group, naive, central memory and Treg TCRB repertoires seemed more alike than in the healthy donor group. Over-representation of high TCR-expressing cells was a possible consequence of cDNA sequencing.

The sample was naive CD4+ T cells from blood. The sequence was collected from a woman under 30 in good health. The chain couples TRBV5-1 to TRBJ2-2; D is ambiguous. Written as DNA, the CDR3 is TGCGCCAGCAGCTTGGACAGGAACACCGGGGAGCTGTTTTTT. It specifies CASSLDRNTGELFF.